The T cell receptor beta chain described here comes from a study of blood T cells in healthy people across ages. CDR1 is SGHRS, CDR2 YFSETQ, per germline. The CDR3 has 17 residues. Trimming cost V 3 bases and J 0 bases, with 16 bases left between them. Per sample, no less than 5.5 micrograms of total RNA were extracted. Primers used in a second PCR of roughly 6 to 12 cycles were a sample-barcoded 5' primer and a J-beta primer mix. TCRdb re-called the 5' RACE reads through MiXCR, storing one row per CDR3 protein. The sample contains more than 750,000 distinct CDR3 sequences, about 28% of which appear only once. The data were also submitted as part of a second study, on T cells of mothers and their children. That work states: All extracted RNA went into cDNA synthesis, roughly 1.5 ug per 15 ul. Mother-child pairs who were related displayed a slightly higher overlap than unrelated pairs, a difference that was non-significant.

Sequencing was carried out using blood. The origin of this receptor is a woman aged 40 to 50 in good health. The V call is TRBV5-1, the J call TRBJ2-1; D gene uncertain. The CDR3 nucleotides are TGCGCCAGCAGCTCGTCCATTGGCGAGTACTCCTACAATGAGCAGTTCTTC. Protein: CASSSSIGEYSYNEQFF.